These T cell receptor beta chains were read from a single sample in a study of blood T cells in healthy people across ages. TCRdb ran MiXCR on the 5' RACE reads and lists one entry per CDR3 protein. The table records over a million distinct CDR3 sequences, over 35% of them present only once. Sequencing was done on a sample of blood. The receptors were gathered from an older woman in good health. Both conserved end residues are trimmed from each CDR3. Fields, in order: V gene, clone size, CDR3 protein. Where a row states a size, it is once, few, many or the class of an expanded clone; other rows omit it.

TRBV27	NA	ASSLSPLILYNSPLH
TRBV29-1	few	SVTWFTGDTEAF
TRBV12-3/TRBV12-4	NA	ASSLWWHGANVLT
TRBV5-1	few	ASSHADREFAEAF
TRBV7-3	NA	ASSVSGYDNEQF
TRBV27	NA	ASSFGTGSWNSPLH
TRBV9	few	ASSVGGGRAGEQF
TRBV24-1	NA	ATSDLSGTGPYNEQF
TRBV10-1	NA	ASRKDPKGTDTQY
TRBV27	once	ASSFWEGDTQY
TRBV27	NA	ASSQTGLAANYEQY
TRBV7-3	NA	ASSLRGGLSDNEQF
TRBV6-2/TRBV6-3	few	ASSYGYNEQY
TRBV28	NA	ASSQLGQPQH
TRBV20-1	NA	SARGGPGTGELF
TRBV28	NA	ASRGSTGVQKLF
TRBV7-2	NA	ASSFGERRERTDTQY
TRBV25-1	few	ASSEYGPQETQY
TRBV7-2	NA	ASSFQQSNQPQH
TRBV29-1	NA	SVEDGRPYNEQF
TRBV12-3/TRBV12-4	NA	ASSLVGLPYEQY
TRBV29-1	few	SVEMTPNTEAF
TRBV4-2	NA	ASSQDQSNQPQH
TRBV6-5	NA	ASSYSQRGSEQY
TRBV6-5	NA	ASSNGRERYT